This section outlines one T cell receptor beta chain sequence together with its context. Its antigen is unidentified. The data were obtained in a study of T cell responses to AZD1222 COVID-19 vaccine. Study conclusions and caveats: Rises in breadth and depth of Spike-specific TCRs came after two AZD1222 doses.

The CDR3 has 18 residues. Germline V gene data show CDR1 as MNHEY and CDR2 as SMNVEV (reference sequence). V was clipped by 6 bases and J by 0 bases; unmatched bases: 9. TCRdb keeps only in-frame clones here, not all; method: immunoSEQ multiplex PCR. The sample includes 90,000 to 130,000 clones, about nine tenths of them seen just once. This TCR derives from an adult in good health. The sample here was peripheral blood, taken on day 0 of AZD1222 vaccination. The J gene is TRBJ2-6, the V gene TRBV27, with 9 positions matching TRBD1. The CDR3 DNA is TGTGCCAGCAGCCAGTGGGGACAGGGCGCCTCTGGGGCCAACGTCCTGACTTTC. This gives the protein CASSQWGQGASGANVLTF.